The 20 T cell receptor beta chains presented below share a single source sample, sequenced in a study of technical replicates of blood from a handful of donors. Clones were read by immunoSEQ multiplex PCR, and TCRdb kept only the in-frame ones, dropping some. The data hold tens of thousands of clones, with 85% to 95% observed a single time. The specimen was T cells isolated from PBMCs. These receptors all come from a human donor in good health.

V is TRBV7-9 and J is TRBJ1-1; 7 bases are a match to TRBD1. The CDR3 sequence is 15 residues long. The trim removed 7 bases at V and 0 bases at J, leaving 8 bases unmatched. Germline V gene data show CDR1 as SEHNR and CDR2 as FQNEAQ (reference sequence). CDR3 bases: TGTGCCAGCAACTGGGGAGACAGGGTGAACACTGAAGCTTTCTTT. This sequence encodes CASNWGDRVNTEAFF.

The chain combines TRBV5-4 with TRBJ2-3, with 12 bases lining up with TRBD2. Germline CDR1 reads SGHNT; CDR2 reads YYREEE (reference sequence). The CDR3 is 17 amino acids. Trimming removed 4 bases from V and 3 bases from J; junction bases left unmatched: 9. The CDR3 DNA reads TGTGCCAGCAGCCTCAGGACTAGCGGGATAAGTACAGATACGCAGTATTTT. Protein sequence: CASSLRTSGISTDTQYF.

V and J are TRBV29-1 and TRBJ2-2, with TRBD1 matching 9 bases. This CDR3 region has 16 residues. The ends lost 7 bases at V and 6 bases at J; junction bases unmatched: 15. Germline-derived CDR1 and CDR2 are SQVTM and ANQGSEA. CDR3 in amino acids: CSAKAFRDRVAGELFF. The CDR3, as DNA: TGCAGCGCCAAAGCGTTTCGGGACAGGGTGGCCGGGGAGCTGTTTTTT.

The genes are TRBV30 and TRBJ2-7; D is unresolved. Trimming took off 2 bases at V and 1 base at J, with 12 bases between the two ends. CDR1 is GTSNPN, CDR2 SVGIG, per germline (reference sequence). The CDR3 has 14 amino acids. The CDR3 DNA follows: TGTGCCTGGAGTCCCCCCAGGTGGTCCTACGAGCAGTACTTC. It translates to CAWSPPRWSYEQYF.

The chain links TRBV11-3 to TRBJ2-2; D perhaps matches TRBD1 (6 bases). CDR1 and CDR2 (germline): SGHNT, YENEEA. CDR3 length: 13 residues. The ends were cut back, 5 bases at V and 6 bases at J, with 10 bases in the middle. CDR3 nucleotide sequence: TGTGCCAGCAGCCTACAGGGATCCGGGGAGCTGTTTTTT. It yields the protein CASSLQGSGELFF.

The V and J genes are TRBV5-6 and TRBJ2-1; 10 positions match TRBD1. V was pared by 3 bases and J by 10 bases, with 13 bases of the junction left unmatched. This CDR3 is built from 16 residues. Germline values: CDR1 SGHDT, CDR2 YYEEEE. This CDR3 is CASSSVPGQGSAEQFF. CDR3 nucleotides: TGTGCCAGCAGCTCGGTCCCGGGACAGGGGTCGGCCGAGCAGTTCTTC.

CDR3 loop: CAIRPGQNYEQYF. For the CDR3, the DNA is TGTGCCATCAGGCCGGGACAGAACTACGAGCAGTACTTC. The gene calls are TRBV10-3 and TRBJ2-7; the match to TRBD1 covers 7 bases. Germline V gene sequence: CDR1 ENHRY, CDR2 SYGVKD. The CDR3 length is 13 residues. V lost 6 bases, J lost 3 bases, and 5 bases stayed unmatched.

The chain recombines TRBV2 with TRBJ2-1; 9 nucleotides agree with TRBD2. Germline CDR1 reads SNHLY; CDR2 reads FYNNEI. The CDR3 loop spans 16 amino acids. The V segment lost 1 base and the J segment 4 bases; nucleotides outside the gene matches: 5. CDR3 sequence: CASSEVRLAVYNEQFF. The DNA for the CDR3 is TGTGCCAGCAGTGAAGTAAGACTAGCGGTTTACAATGAGCAGTTCTTC.

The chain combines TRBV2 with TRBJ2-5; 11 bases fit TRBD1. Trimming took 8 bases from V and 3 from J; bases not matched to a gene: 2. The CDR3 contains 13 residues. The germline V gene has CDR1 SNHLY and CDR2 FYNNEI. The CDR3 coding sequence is TGTGCCAGCGTGGGACAGGGGGAAGAGACCCAGTACTTC. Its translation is CASVGQGEETQYF.

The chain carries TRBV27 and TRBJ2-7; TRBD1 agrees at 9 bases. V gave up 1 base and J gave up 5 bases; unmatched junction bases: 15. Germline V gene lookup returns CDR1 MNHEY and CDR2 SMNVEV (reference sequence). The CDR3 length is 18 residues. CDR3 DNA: TGTGCCAGCAGTTTATTTCCCCCGGGCGGGACAGGGTCGCACGAGCAGTACTTC. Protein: CASSLFPPGGTGSHEQYF.

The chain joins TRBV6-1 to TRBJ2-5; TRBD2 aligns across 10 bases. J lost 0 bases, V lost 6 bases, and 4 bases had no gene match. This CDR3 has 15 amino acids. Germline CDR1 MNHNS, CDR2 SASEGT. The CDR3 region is CASRKTSGYQETQYF. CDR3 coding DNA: TGTGCCAGCAGAAAGACTAGCGGGTACCAAGAGACCCAGTACTTC.

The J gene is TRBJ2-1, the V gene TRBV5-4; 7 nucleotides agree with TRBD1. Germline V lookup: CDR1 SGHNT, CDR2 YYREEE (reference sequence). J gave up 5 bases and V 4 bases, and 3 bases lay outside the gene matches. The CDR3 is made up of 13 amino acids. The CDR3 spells CASSGDRDNEQFF. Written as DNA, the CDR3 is TGTGCCAGCAGCGGGGACAGAGACAATGAGCAGTTCTTC. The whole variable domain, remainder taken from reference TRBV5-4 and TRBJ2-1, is ETGVTQSPTHLIKTRGQQVTLRCSSQSGHNTVSWYQQALGQGPQFIFQYYREEENGRGNFPPRFSGLQFPNYSSELNVNALELDDSALYLCASSGDRDNEQFFGPGTRLTVL.

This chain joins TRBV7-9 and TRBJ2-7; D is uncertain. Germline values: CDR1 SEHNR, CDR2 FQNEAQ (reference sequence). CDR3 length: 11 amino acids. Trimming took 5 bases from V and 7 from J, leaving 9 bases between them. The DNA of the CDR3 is TGTGCCAGCAGCACAGCCCGAGAGCAGTACTTC. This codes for CASSTAREQYF.

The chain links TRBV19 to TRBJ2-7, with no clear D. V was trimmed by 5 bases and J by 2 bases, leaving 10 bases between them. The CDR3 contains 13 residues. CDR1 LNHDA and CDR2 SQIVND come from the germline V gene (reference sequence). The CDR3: CASSLVPAYEQYF. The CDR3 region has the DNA TGTGCCAGTAGTTTAGTCCCGGCCTACGAGCAGTACTTC.

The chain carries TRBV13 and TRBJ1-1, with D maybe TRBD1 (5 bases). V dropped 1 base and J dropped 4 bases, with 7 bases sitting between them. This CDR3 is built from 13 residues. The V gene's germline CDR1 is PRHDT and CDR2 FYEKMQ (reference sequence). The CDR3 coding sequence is TGTGCCAGCAGCTTAGTGGGGCCCACTGAAGCTTTCTTT. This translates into CASSLVGPTEAFF.

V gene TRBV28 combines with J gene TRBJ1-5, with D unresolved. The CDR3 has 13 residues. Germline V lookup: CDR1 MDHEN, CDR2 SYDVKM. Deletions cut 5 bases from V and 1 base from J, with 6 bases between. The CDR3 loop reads CASSLPSNQPQHF. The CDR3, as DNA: TGTGCCAGCAGTCTCCCGAGCAATCAGCCCCAGCATTTT. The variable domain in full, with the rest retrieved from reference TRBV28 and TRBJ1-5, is DVKVTQSSRYLVKRTGEKVFLECVQDMDHENMFWYRQDPGLGLRLIYFSYDVKMKEKGDIPEGYSVSREKKERFSLILESASTNQTSMYLCASSLPSNQPQHFGDGTRLSIL.

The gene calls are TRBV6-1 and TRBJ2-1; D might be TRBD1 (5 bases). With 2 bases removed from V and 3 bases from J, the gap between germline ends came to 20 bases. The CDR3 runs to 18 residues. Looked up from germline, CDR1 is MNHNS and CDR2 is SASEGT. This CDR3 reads CASSELARVKVGYNEQFF. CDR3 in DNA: TGTGCCAGCAGTGAACTTGCCAGGGTGAAGGTAGGCTACAATGAGCAGTTCTTC.

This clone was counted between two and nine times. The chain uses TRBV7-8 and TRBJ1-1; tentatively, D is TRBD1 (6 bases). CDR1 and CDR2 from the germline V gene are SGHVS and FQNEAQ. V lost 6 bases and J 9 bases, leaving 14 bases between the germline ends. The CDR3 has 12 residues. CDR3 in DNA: TGTGCCAGCAGGCAGGGGTGGCAGAAAGCTTTCTTT. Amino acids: CASRQGWQKAFF.

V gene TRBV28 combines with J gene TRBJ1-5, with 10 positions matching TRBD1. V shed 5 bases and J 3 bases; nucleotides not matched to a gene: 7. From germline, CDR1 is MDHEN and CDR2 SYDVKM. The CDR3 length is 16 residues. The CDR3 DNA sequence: TGTGCCAGCAGTCGTCCGGGACAGGGGAACAATCAGCCCCAGCATTTT. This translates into CASSRPGQGNNQPQHF.

The CDR3 nucleotides are TGTGCCAGCAGCCAGCGACAGGTCCTGGGAAGCTACGAGCAGTACTTC. It is translated as CASSQRQVLGSYEQYF. The J gene is TRBJ2-7, the V gene TRBV14; TRBD1 is a possible D gene (6 bases). Trimming took off 3 bases at V and 3 bases at J, with 18 bases between the two ends. The germline gives CDR1 SGHDN, CDR2 FVKESK. This CDR3 region has 16 residues.